This T cell receptor beta chain was profiled in a study of OX40 agonist ivuxolimab in advanced cancers. Study summary: Ivuxolimab, an antibody that agonizes OX40 (CD134), was administered to the patients. Three patients, one with hepatocellular carcinoma and two with cutaneous melanoma, achieved partial responses. Treatment received earlier with anti-PD-1, anti-PD-L1 or anti-CTLA-4 agents was allowed, and over 30% had some.

The trim removed 3 bases at V and 8 bases at J, leaving 6 bases unmatched. There are 14 residues in the CDR3. CDR1 and CDR2 from the germline V gene are KGHSH and LQKENI. Only in-frame clones appear in the TCRdb table, and some are missing; sequencing was by immunoSEQ multiplex PCR. The repertoire holds roughly 68,000 clones, with 80% to 90% as singletons. A word on this clone: Its specificity is unknown.

Overall study results and limits: Antigens targeted by the expanded peripheral T cells were not determined.

This TCR was recovered from an adult with an advanced solid tumor such as melanoma, head and neck, liver or kidney cancer. The source material was CD4+ or CD8+ T cells sorted from blood, sampled in a trial of the OX40 agonist ivuxolimab. The genes are TRBV18 and TRBJ2-1, with 8 bases aligning to TRBD1. CDR3 nucleotide sequence: TGTGCCAGCTCACCGGACAGGGAGCGGTATGAGCAGTTCTTC. Its protein is CASSPDRERYEQFF.